This is a list of T cell receptor beta chains from one sample in a study of technical replicates of blood from a few donors. Profiling relied on immunoSEQ multiplex PCR, and the TCRdb table lists in-frame clones only, not all of them. The sample includes more than 90,000 clones, around 95% of them seen just once. Sequenced input: T cells isolated from PBMCs. These receptor sequences come from a human donor in good health. Both conserved end residues are part of each CDR3. A D gene is named only where the DNA matches it firmly. The size of a clone is reported for some rows only, either as once, few or many, or as a class for expanded clones.

d_call clone_size j_call v_call cdr3_aa cdr3_nt
NA NA TRBJ2-7 TRBV9 CASSVASTYEQYF TGTGCCAGCAGCGTAGCATCTACCTACGAGCAGTACTTC
TRBD1 NA TRBJ2-5 TRBV5-1 CASSSGQGAFLETQYF TGCGCCAGCAGCTCCGGACAGGGGGCCTTTTTAGAGACCCAGTACTTC
TRBD1 NA TRBJ1-1 TRBV7-6 CASSLALMGQRNTEAFF TGTGCCAGCAGCTTAGCACTCATGGGACAGAGAAACACTGAAGCTTTCTTT
NA once TRBJ1-5 TRBV30 CAWSRGSNQPQHF TGTGCCTGGAGTAGAGGTAGCAATCAGCCCCAGCATTTT
NA once TRBJ2-7 TRBV29-1 CSVEGPGETYEQYF TGCAGCGTTGAAGGCCCGGGAGAAACCTACGAGCAGTACTTC
TRBD2 once TRBJ2-1 TRBV9 CASSVGGGEQFF TGTGCCAGCAGCGTAGGGGGGGGTGAGCAGTTCTTC
TRBD2 NA TRBJ2-2 TRBV7-9 CASSGTSGKSNTGELFF TGTGCCAGCAGTGGTACTAGCGGGAAGTCGAACACCGGGGAGCTGTTTTTT
NA NA TRBJ1-1 TRBV15 CATSRDGGQRNTEAFF TGTGCCACCAGCAGAGATGGCGGACAGAGGAACACTGAAGCTTTCTTT
NA NA TRBJ2-5 TRBV29-1 CSVQPGEGGEYF TGCAGCGTTCAACCAGGGGAGGGGGGCGAGTACTTC
TRBD2 NA TRBJ2-1 TRBV6-4 CASSALAGGSNEQFF TGTGCCAGCAGTGCTCTAGCGGGAGGATCCAATGAGCAGTTCTTC
NA NA TRBJ1-1 TRBV9 CASSARSYTEAFF TGTGCCAGCAGCGCACGGTCCTACACTGAAGCTTTCTTT
NA NA TRBJ2-3 TRBV5-1 CASSSGEVGDTQYF TGCGCCAGCAGCTCGGGAGAAGTGGGAGATACGCAGTATTTT
TRBD2 NA TRBJ2-7 TRBV11-3 CASSSGLGDYEQYF TGTGCCAGCAGCTCGGGACTAGGAGACTACGAGCAGTACTTC
NA NA TRBJ2-7 TRBV6-4 CASSGPPRGTDSSYEQYF TGTGCCAGCAGTGGGCCCCCCCGGGGGACAGATAGCTCCTACGAGCAGTACTTC
NA medium-sized TRBJ1-5 TRBV11-3 CASSFRGGYCQPQHF TGTGCCAGCAGCTTCAGAGGGGGATATTGTCAGCCCCAGCATTTT
NA NA TRBJ1-5 TRBV7-9 CASSVAGAGNQPQHF TGTGCCAGCAGCGTGGCAGGGGCGGGCAATCAGCCCCAGCATTTT
NA once TRBJ2-1 TRBV15 CATSRDPNRETEQFF TGTGCCACCAGCAGAGATCCTAACAGGGAAACTGAGCAGTTCTTC
TRBD2 NA TRBJ2-1 TRBV6-4 CASSDSSSGDYNEQFF TGTGCCAGCAGTGACTCGTCTAGCGGGGACTACAATGAGCAGTTCTTC
TRBD2 NA TRBJ2-7 TRBV7-2 CASSFGAGISYEQYF TGTGCCAGCAGCTTCGGAGCGGGGATCTCCTACGAGCAGTACTTC
TRBD2 NA TRBJ2-7 TRBV18 CASSPTGDYIVEQYF TGTGCCAGCTCACCAACCGGGGACTATATCGTCGAGCAGTACTTC
NA NA TRBJ2-7 TRBV19 CASSFGIGYEQYF TGTGCCAGTAGTTTCGGGATCGGCTACGAGCAGTACTTC
NA NA TRBJ2-7 TRBV9 CASSGGTASYEQYF TGTGCCAGCAGCGGCGGGACTGCCTCCTACGAGCAGTACTTC
NA NA TRBJ2-1 TRBV6-1 CASRFLEGPYNEQFF TGTGCCAGCAGATTCCTGGAGGGGCCCTATAATGAGCAGTTCTTC
NA NA TRBJ2-4 TRBV5-1 CASSLWGAGDIQYF TGCGCCAGCAGCTTGTGGGGGGCGGGAGACATTCAGTACTTC
TRBD1 NA TRBJ1-1 TRBV11-3 CASSSGGKAFF TGTGCCAGCAGCTCAGGGGGGAAAGCTTTCTTT
NA NA TRBJ2-2 TRBV7-3 CASSLTQGGGELFF TGTGCCAGCAGCTTAACCCAAGGAGGCGGGGAGCTGTTTTTT
NA NA TRBJ2-1 TRBV21-1 CASSKASEGGLYNEQFF TGTGCCAGCAGCAAAGCTTCAGAGGGAGGCCTATACAATGAGCAGTTCTTC
TRBD2 NA TRBJ2-1 TRBV4-1 CASSADSGTSGRNEQFF TGCGCCAGCAGCGCGGACAGTGGGACTAGCGGGAGGAATGAGCAGTTCTTC
TRBD1 NA TRBJ2-7 TRBV7-8 CASSLAPGTGGYEQYF TGTGCCAGCAGCTTAGCGCCCGGGACAGGGGGCTACGAGCAGTACTTC
TRBD1 NA TRBJ2-3 TRBV28 CASRTGTDTDTQYF TGTGCCAGCAGAACCGGGACAGACACAGATACGCAGTATTTT
TRBD1 NA TRBJ1-1 TRBV7-9 CASSQGANTEAFF TGTGCCAGCAGTCAGGGGGCTAACACTGAAGCTTTCTTT
NA NA TRBJ2-7 TRBV4-1 CASSGGSSSYEQYF TGCGCCAGCAGCGGCGGGTCTAGCTCCTACGAGCAGTACTTC
NA NA TRBJ2-7 TRBV5-1 CASGGWQGGDEQYF TGCGCCAGCGGTGGCTGGCAGGGGGGCGACGAGCAGTACTTC
TRBD1 NA TRBJ2-1 TRBV6-4 CASSESRTGGSEQFF TGTGCCAGCAGTGAATCCCGGACAGGGGGTAGTGAGCAGTTCTTC
NA NA TRBJ1-2 TRBV19 CASSTVQGKARGGYTF TGTGCCAGTAGTACCGTCCAGGGAAAGGCCCGGGGGGGCTACACCTTC
NA NA TRBJ1-1 TRBV11-1 CASSLGALSGRVNTEAFF TGTGCCAGCAGCCTCGGAGCTCTTTCAGGGAGGGTGAACACTGAAGCTTTCTTT
TRBD2 NA TRBJ2-3 TRBV6-4 CASALLAGVDTQYF TGTGCCAGCGCCCTGCTAGCGGGAGTGGATACGCAGTATTTT
NA NA TRBJ2-7 TRBV19 CASSLGDEQYF TGTGCCAGTAGTTTAGGAGACGAGCAGTACTTC
NA NA TRBJ2-6 TRBV13 CASSLSRTSASGANVLTF TGTGCCAGCAGCTTATCCCGGACAAGCGCCTCTGGGGCCAACGTCCTGACTTTC
NA NA TRBJ1-1 TRBV10-2 CASSGRTEAFF TGCGCCAGCAGTGGGAGAACTGAAGCTTTCTTT
TRBD1 NA TRBJ2-5 TRBV18 CASSPLPGQGQETQYF TGTGCCAGCTCACCACTTCCGGGACAGGGTCAAGAGACCCAGTACTTC
NA NA TRBJ1-2 TRBV5-4 CASSLGGYNYGYTF TGTGCCAGCAGCTTGGGGGGCTACAACTATGGCTACACCTTC
NA NA TRBJ1-5 TRBV11-2 CASSLGGNNQPQHF TGTGCCAGCAGCTTAGGGGGCAACAATCAGCCCCAGCATTTT
NA once TRBJ1-5 TRBV19 CASSSAPGGNQPQHF TGTGCCAGTAGTAGCGCTCCCGGGGGCAATCAGCCCCAGCATTTT
TRBD2 NA TRBJ2-1 TRBV19 CASSRTSGGPAYNEQFF TGTGCCAGTAGTAGGACTAGCGGGGGGCCCGCCTACAATGAGCAGTTCTTC
NA NA TRBJ1-1 TRBV9 CASSVQVSDTEAFF TGTGCCAGCAGCGTACAGGTGTCAGACACTGAAGCTTTCTTT
TRBD2 NA TRBJ2-1 TRBV19 CASSSGRASPPYNEQFF TGTGCCAGCTCTAGCGGGAGGGCCTCCCCCCCCTACAATGAGCAGTTCTTC
NA NA TRBJ1-5 TRBV2 CASSDVGDRSRQPQHF TGTGCCAGCAGTGATGTGGGTGACAGGTCTCGTCAGCCCCAGCATTTT
TRBD2 few TRBJ2-7 TRBV13 CASSLPRTSGSLRDAPAYEQYF TGTGCCAGCAGCTTACCCCGAACTAGCGGGAGCCTCCGGGACGCACCTGCCTACGAGCAGTACTTC
TRBD1 NA TRBJ1-5 TRBV9 CASSVGIGDRGPRSNQPQHF TGTGCCAGCAGCGTAGGGATCGGGGACAGGGGTCCGAGGAGCAATCAGCCCCAGCATTTT
TRBD1 NA TRBJ1-6 TRBV7-9 CASRPPGTGWDSPLHF TGTGCCAGCAGACCCCCCGGGACAGGTTGGGATTCACCCCTCCACTTT
NA NA TRBJ1-1 TRBV4-1 CASSQGFQGSTEAFF TGCGCCAGCAGCCAAGGGTTTCAGGGAAGTACTGAAGCTTTCTTT
TRBD2 NA TRBJ2-5 TRBV9 CASSVGGGRATETQYF TGTGCCAGCAGTGTAGGAGGAGGGAGGGCCACGGAGACCCAGTACTTC
NA few TRBJ1-6 TRBV5-1 CASSLAVGSNSPLHF TGCGCCAGCAGCTTGGCTGTAGGGAGCAACTCACCCCTCCACTTT
NA NA TRBJ1-2 TRBV7-9 CASSLTGKANYGYTF TGTGCCAGCAGCTTAACGGGGAAGGCTAACTATGGCTACACCTTC